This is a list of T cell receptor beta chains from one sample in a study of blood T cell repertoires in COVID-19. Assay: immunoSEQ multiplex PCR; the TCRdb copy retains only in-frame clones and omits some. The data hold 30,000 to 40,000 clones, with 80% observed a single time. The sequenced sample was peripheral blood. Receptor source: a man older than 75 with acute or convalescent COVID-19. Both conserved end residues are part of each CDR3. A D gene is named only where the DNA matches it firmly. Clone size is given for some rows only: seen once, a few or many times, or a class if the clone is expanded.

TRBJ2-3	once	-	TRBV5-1	TGCGCCAGCAGCTTGTCGATAGTTTCCACAGATACGCAGTATTTT	CASSLSIVSTDTQYF
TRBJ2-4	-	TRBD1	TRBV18	TGTGCCAGCTCGCCGGCGACAGGGGTAGCCAAAAACATTCAGTACTTC	CASSPATGVAKNIQYF
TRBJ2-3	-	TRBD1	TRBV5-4	TGTGCCAGCAGCTTAATACACAGGGGGCTCACAGATACGCAGTATTTT	CASSLIHRGLTDTQYF
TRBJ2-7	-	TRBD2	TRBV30	TGTGCCTGGAGCTCCGGACTAGCGGGAGTCTACGAGCAGTACTTC	CAWSSGLAGVYEQYF
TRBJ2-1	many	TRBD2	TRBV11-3	TGTGCCAGCAGCCCCTTTGCGGGAGCCTACAATGAGCAGTTCTTC	CASSPFAGAYNEQFF
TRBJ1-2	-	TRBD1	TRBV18	TGTGCCAGCTCACTTCAGGGGGGACAGGGCAACTATGGCTACACCTTC	CASSLQGGQGNYGYTF
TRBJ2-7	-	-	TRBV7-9	TGTGCCAGCAGCCCCTGGACACAGAGCTCCTACGAGCAGTACTTC	CASSPWTQSSYEQYF
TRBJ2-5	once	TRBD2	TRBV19	TGTGCCAGTAGTACGGGAGGGGAAGAGACCCAGTACTTC	CASSTGGEETQYF
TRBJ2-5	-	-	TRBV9	TGTGCCAGCAGCGTAGGGGGCGGGGCCCCCTTGGAGACCCAGTACTTC	CASSVGGGAPLETQYF
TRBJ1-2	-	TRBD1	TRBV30	TGTGCCATAAGGGGACAGGGGGCTTTTAATGGCTACACCTTC	CAIRGQGAFNGYTF
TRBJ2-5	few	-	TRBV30	TGTGCCTGGAGTTCTCTAGCGCGGGGTCAGGAGACCCAGTACTTC	CAWSSLARGQETQYF
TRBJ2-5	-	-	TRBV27	TGTGCCAGCAGTGGTGAGGACCAAGAGACCCAGTACTTC	CASSGEDQETQYF
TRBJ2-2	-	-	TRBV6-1	TGTGCCAGCAGTGAACGGGTGGGGGCCACCGGGGAGCTGTTTTTT	CASSERVGATGELFF
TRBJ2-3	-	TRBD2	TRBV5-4	TGTGCCAGCAGCTTGAGATCTAGCGGGAGTTCGGATACGCAGTATTTT	CASSLRSSGSSDTQYF
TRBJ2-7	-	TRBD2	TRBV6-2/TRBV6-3	TGTGCCAGCAGTTACCGCCCGGGGGGGAGGGCCTACGAGCAGTACTTC	CASSYRPGGRAYEQYF
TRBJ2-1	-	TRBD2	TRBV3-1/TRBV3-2	TGTGCCAGCAGCCCGGCGGCAAAGGCCGGGCGGGGGAGCTCCTACAATGAGCAGTTCTTC	CASSPAAKAGRGSSYNEQFF
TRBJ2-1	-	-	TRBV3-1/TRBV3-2	TGTGCCAGCAGCCTACAGGGTTTTCGCAATGAGCAGTTCTTC	CASSLQGFRNEQFF
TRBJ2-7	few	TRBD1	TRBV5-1	TGCGCCAGCACAGGGACAGGGGGCTCCTACGAGCAGTACTTC	CASTGTGGSYEQYF
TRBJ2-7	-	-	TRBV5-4	TGTGCCAGCAGCTTGGGAGACAACGAGCAGTACTTC	CASSLGDNEQYF
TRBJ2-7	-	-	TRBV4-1	TGCGCCAGCAGCCATGGTCCCGAACAGGGCTACGAGCAGTACTTC	CASSHGPEQGYEQYF
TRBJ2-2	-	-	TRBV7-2	TGTGCCAGCAGCTTGGGACAGAACACCGGGGAGCTGTTTTTT	CASSLGQNTGELFF
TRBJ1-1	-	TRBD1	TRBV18	TGTGCCAGCTCACCCGGGACAGGGTCGGACACTGAAGCTTTCTTT	CASSPGTGSDTEAFF
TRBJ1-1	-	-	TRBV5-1	TGCGCCAGCAGCTTGGAGCAGGGTGGGAACACTGAAGCTTTCTTT	CASSLEQGGNTEAFF